This section outlines one T cell receptor beta chain sequence together with its context. With 1 base removed from V and 5 bases from J, the gap between germline ends came to 6 bases. The CDR3 length is 13 residues. CDR1 is LNHDA and CDR2 is SQIVND in the germline V gene (reference sequence). This record comes from a study of CD8 T cells in Susac syndrome. Random hexamers were used to reverse transcribe roughly 0.45 to 1 ug of RNA. The TCR beta CDR3 was amplified by immunoSEQ multiplex PCR across 54 Vbeta, 13 Jbeta. Using its own MiXCR run on the immunoSEQ multiplex PCR reads, TCRdb lists one record per CDR3 protein. In the table there are 100,000 to 150,000 distinct CDR3 sequences, more than 90% of which are singletons.

J is TRBJ1-5 and V is TRBV19; no clear D gene. The source of this sequence is a human donor with Susac syndrome. The sample taken for sequencing was CD8+ T cells from PBMCs. The CDR3 loop is CASSIVEHQPQHF. CDR3 DNA sequence: TGTGCCAGTAGTATAGTAGAGCATCAGCCCCAGCATTTT.